This T cell receptor (beta chain) was obtained from a study of cytomegalovirus exposure and HLA in healthy donors. Whole-study results and caveats: More than 15,000 TCR beta sequences were associated with HLA alleles at 0.05 false discovery rate in a later analysis. Many donors carried some public TCRs, although rarity characterized most TCR sequences. High specificity and sensitivity for cytomegalovirus status were reported for the classifier.

This clone was found a few times. Its antigen is currently unknown. V was shortened by 5 bases and J by 3 bases, with 13 bases between the two germline ends. Germline CDR1 reads SGHNT; CDR2 reads YENEEA. The CDR3 is 14 amino acids. PCR primers comprised 60 Vbeta and 13 Jbeta primers. Here immunoSEQ multiplex PCR was the method, and the copy in TCRdb shows in-frame clones only, minus some. This table holds 150,000 or so clones, 75% to 80% found once. V gene TRBV11-3 combines with J gene TRBJ1-1, with D tentatively TRBD1 (6 bases). The TCR sequence derives from a man in his fifties in good health and CMV-seropositive. The material sequenced was PBMCs. DNA of the CDR3: TGTGCCAGCAGCATCAGGGGAAGGGACACTGAAGCTTTCTTT. Translating it yields CASSIRGRDTEAFF.